This record concerns one T cell receptor (beta chain) sequence. What it binds is not known. Germline V CDR1 and CDR2: SGDLS, YYNGEE. The germline V and J ends were trimmed by 1 base and 5 bases, with 9 bases remaining between them. The CDR3 totals 13 residues. This record belongs to a study of cytomegalovirus exposure and HLA in healthy donors. Background on the study: It was reported in a later analysis that the same platform had been used for the roughly 110 validation repertoires as for the roughly 670 first-cohort repertoires. Study conclusions and caveats: The classifier, whose performance was assessed in both the original and validation cohorts, reportedly diagnosed cytomegalovirus status with high specificity and sensitivity. Subsequent analysis showed first-cohort TCR clusters tending to co-occur in 95 to 150 validation repertoires.

TCRdb's copy holds only in-frame clones and misses some; the assay was immunoSEQ multiplex PCR. This table holds under 150,000 clones, roughly 90% found once. The source is a woman between 18 and 30 years old in good health and CMV-seropositive. This chain links TRBV9 with TRBJ1-1; D is uncertain. The material sequenced was PBMCs. The CDR3 is CASSVLTWTEAFF. The CDR3 coding sequence is TGTGCCAGCAGCGTATTAACTTGGACTGAAGCTTTCTTT. The whole variable domain, filled in from reference TRBV9 and TRBJ1-1, reads DSGVTQTPKHLITATGQRVTLRCSPRSGDLSVYWYQQSLDQGLQFLIQYYNGEERAKGNILERFSAQQFPDLHSELNLSSLELGDSALYFCASSVLTWTEAFFGQGTRLTVV.